The 23 T cell receptor beta chains given below trace back to one sample, sequenced in a study of cytomegalovirus exposure and HLA in healthy donors. Researchers ran the PCR with 60 Vbeta and 13 Jbeta primers. Sequencing used immunoSEQ multiplex PCR; TCRdb keeps in-frame clones, though not all of them. The sample contains around 98,000 clones, roughly 70% of which appear only once. The specimen sequenced was PBMCs. The receptors stem from a man aged 45-60 years in good health and CMV-seronegative.

J is TRBJ2-5 and V is TRBV7-2; the match to TRBD2 covers 9 bases. The CDR3 has 14 amino acids. Per germline, CDR1 SGHTA and CDR2 FQGNSA. With V trimmed by 6 bases and J by 3 bases, 5 bases remained unmatched. The CDR3 coding sequence is TGTGCCAGCAGTTGGGGCGGGGGGGAAGAGACCCAGTACTTC. Translated, it gives CASSWGGGEETQYF.

This CDR3 is CATSRDPSGTKLRSYEQYF. The CDR3 DNA follows: TGTGCCACCAGCAGAGATCCTAGCGGAACTAAATTACGCTCCTACGAGCAGTACTTC. V is TRBV15 and J is TRBJ2-7; 7 nucleotides align to TRBD2. The CDR3 runs 19 residues. Germline V gene data show CDR1 as LNHNV and CDR2 as YYDKDF (reference sequence). The J segment lost 0 bases and the V segment lost 0 bases, leaving 14 bases of the junction unmatched. Supplemented by reference TRBV15 and TRBJ2-7, the full variable domain reads DAMVIQNPRYQVTQFGKPVTLSCSQTLNHNVMYWYQQKSSQAPKLLFHYYDKDFNNEADTPDNFQSRRPNTSFCFLDIRSPGLGDTAMYLCATSRDPSGTKLRSYEQYFGPGTRLTVT.

The CDR3 DNA is TGCAGCGTTTTAGGACAGGGGGCCGCCGGGGAGCTGTTTTTT. Translation: CSVLGQGAAGELFF. The chain carries TRBV29-1 and TRBJ2-2, with TRBD1 identical over 11 bases. CDR1 and CDR2 (germline): SQVTM, ANQGSEA. This CDR3 contains 14 residues. The J segment lost 6 bases and the V segment lost 5 bases, leaving 5 bases of the junction unmatched.

On this clone: One end of the junction varies from germline; a read error may be responsible. The V call is TRBV5-1, the J call TRBJ1-6; D is perhaps TRBD1 (5 bases). The CDR3 contains 16 residues. Per the germline V gene, CDR1 is SGHRS and CDR2 is YFSETQ. DNA of the CDR3: TGCGCCAGCAGCTGGGGCGGGAGCTCCTATAATTCACCCCCCCACTTT. Protein sequence: CASSWGGSSYNSPPHF.

The rearrangement links TRBV4-1 to TRBJ1-1; no definite D call. Germline V gene sequence: CDR1 MGHRA, CDR2 YSYEKL. Trimming removed 1 base from V and 4 bases from J, with 16 bases in between. The CDR3 runs to 16 residues. The CDR3 DNA reads TGCGCCAGCAGCCAAGGGAATTGGGTGCCGGGCACTGAAGCTTTCTTT. This codes for CASSQGNWVPGTEAFF.

The chain is built from TRBV11-2 and TRBJ1-5; 8 nucleotides match TRBD1. The trim removed 5 bases at V and 4 bases at J, leaving 7 bases unmatched. The CDR3 has 15 residues. In germline, CDR1 is SGHAT, CDR2 FQNNGV. The CDR3 DNA follows: TGTGCCAGCAGCGGGGGGACAGGCGAGAATCAGCCCCAGCATTTT. Encoded protein: CASSGGTGENQPQHF.

This clone was seen only a few times. The chain combines TRBV7-2 with TRBJ2-5; 7 nucleotides line up with TRBD2. CDR1 and CDR2 (germline): SGHTA, FQGNSA. The V gene end was trimmed by 8 bases and the J gene end by 5 bases; junction bases not matched to a gene: 8. This CDR3 contains 13 residues. The CDR3: CASGGVGWETQYF. Here the CDR3 DNA reads TGTGCCAGCGGGGGGGTCGGCTGGGAGACCCAGTACTTC.

V and J are TRBV10-3 and TRBJ1-2; 8 positions match TRBD1. Trimming at V came to 6 bases and at J to 4 bases, leaving 10 bases not matched to a gene. In germline, CDR1 is ENHRY, CDR2 SYGVKD. CDR3 size: 15 residues. DNA of the CDR3: TGTGCCATCAGCCAGACAGGGGAGGCTGTCTATGGCTACACCTTC. Amino acids: CAISQTGEAVYGYTF.

This chain links TRBV9 with TRBJ2-3; D possibly corresponds to TRBD1 (6 bases). The V and J ends lost 0 bases and 0 bases respectively, with 14 bases between them. The CDR3 contains 17 residues. In germline, CDR1 is SGDLS, CDR2 YYNGEE. CDR3 in amino acids: CASSVGPGVGSTDTQYF. The CDR3, as DNA: TGTGCCAGCAGCGTAGGGCCAGGGGTGGGGAGCACAGATACGCAGTATTTT.

V is TRBV5-1 and J is TRBJ1-5; TRBD1 matches at 9 bases. The CDR3 runs to 16 residues. CDR1 is SGHRS, CDR2 YFSETQ, per germline. Trimming took 3 bases from V and 6 from J; bases not matched to a gene: 10. Written as DNA, the CDR3 is TGCGCCAGCAGCTCCGTCCCGGGACAGGGTGGTCAGCCCCAGCATTTT. Protein sequence: CASSSVPGQGGQPQHF.

The V gene is TRBV6-1, the J gene TRBJ2-5, with TRBD2 matching over 11 bases. Germline V gene sequence: CDR1 MNHNS, CDR2 SASEGT. V shed 7 bases and J 4 bases; nucleotides not matched to a gene: 5. The CDR3 runs to 14 residues. The CDR3 loop is CASIAGGPIETQYF. The CDR3 bases are TGTGCCAGCATAGCGGGAGGGCCTATAGAGACCCAGTACTTC.

The chain uses TRBV6-6 and TRBJ1-5; 9 bases map to TRBD1. The CDR3 sequence is 15 residues long. V was pared by 7 bases and J by 3 bases, with 7 bases of the junction left unmatched. Germline V CDR1 and CDR2: MNHNY, SVGAGI (reference sequence). The DNA for the CDR3 is TGTGCCAGCACGGGACAGGGTCAAATCAATCAGCCCCAGCATTTT. Translated, it gives CASTGQGQINQPQHF.

In its sample, this clone was seen a few times. The chain has TRBV13 and TRBJ2-7, with a possible D match to TRBD2 (6 bases). The length of the CDR3 is 18 residues. V was cut by 2 bases and J by 0 bases, with 20 bases left in between. CDR1 is PRHDT and CDR2 is FYEKMQ in the germline V gene (reference sequence). In DNA, the CDR3 is TGTGCCAGCAGCTTACGGGAGTTACTAGTCGGAGCCTCCTACGAGCAGTACTTC. Residues: CASSLRELLVGASYEQYF.

This clone was seen a few times. This sequence joins TRBV7-9 and TRBJ2-5; D is undetermined. Trimming left V 5 bases short and J 3 bases short, with 10 bases between. The CDR3 runs 13 residues. Germline CDR1 reads SEHNR; CDR2 reads FQNEAQ (reference sequence). The CDR3 protein is CASSQDSKETQYF. The CDR3 region has the DNA TGTGCCAGCAGCCAAGACTCTAAAGAGACCCAGTACTTC.

Comment on this clone: At one end the junction does not follow the germline gene, possibly because of a read error. The sample holds other DNA sequences that translate to the same CDR3. The V gene is TRBV28, the J gene TRBJ2-5, with unresolved D. The length of the CDR3 is 16 residues. Germline CDR1 is MDHEN and CDR2 is SYDVKM. This chain's CDR3 is CASSFSSRHLQETQYF. CDR3 nucleotides: TGCGCCAGCAGTTTTTCTTCACGACACCTACAAGAGACCCAGTACTTC.

This chain joins TRBV9 and TRBJ1-4; 7 nucleotides align to TRBD1. J gave up 5 bases and V 3 bases, and 19 bases lay outside the gene matches. This CDR3 has 19 amino acids. The germline V gene has CDR1 SGDLS and CDR2 YYNGEE. CDR3 protein: CASSARDPKQGQWNEKLFF. DNA of the CDR3: TGTGCCAGCAGCGCAAGAGACCCAAAACAGGGGCAGTGGAATGAAAAACTGTTTTTT.

The chain carries TRBV30 and TRBJ2-7; 10 bases align to TRBD1. The length of the CDR3 is 13 residues. The junction had 4 bases not matched to a gene; V was cut back by 5 bases and J by 3 bases. CDR1 is GTSNPN and CDR2 is SVGIG in the germline V gene (reference sequence). CDR3 sequence reads: CAWGTGVGYEQYF. The CDR3 nucleotides are TGTGCCTGGGGGACAGGGGTGGGCTACGAGCAGTACTTC.

CDR3 protein: CASSLSGIASDNEQFF. The CDR3 nucleotides are TGTGCCAGCAGTTTATCGGGGATTGCTAGCGACAATGAGCAGTTCTTC. This chain connects TRBV27 to TRBJ2-1, with D possibly being TRBD2 (6 bases). CDR3 length: 16 residues. The ends were cut back, 0 bases at V and 5 bases at J, with 14 bases in the middle. Germline V gene lookup returns CDR1 MNHEY and CDR2 SMNVEV (reference sequence).

This clone was counted a few times. The rearrangement uses TRBV4-1 and TRBJ1-5; D is uncertain. CDR3 length: 13 residues. V was trimmed by 0 bases and J by 4 bases, leaving 4 bases between them. Looked up from germline, CDR1 is MGHRA and CDR2 is YSYEKL. CDR3 loop: CASSQERNQPQHF. CDR3 in DNA: TGCGCCAGCAGCCAAGAGCGGAATCAGCCCCAGCATTTT.

The chain uses TRBV7-2 and TRBJ2-7; 8 bases fit TRBD1. Germline lookup yields CDR1 SGHTA and CDR2 FQGNSA. The CDR3 loop spans 15 amino acids. After removal of 1 base from V and 4 bases from J, the junction contained 6 bases not matched to a gene. CDR3 coding DNA: TGTGCCAGCAGCTTAGGCCAGGGGGCTTGGTACGAGCAGTACTTC. Translated, it gives CASSLGQGAWYEQYF.

V and J are TRBV18 and TRBJ2-1, with TRBD1 matching 8 bases. The CDR3 length is 17 residues. The V segment lost 3 bases and the J segment 0 bases; nucleotides outside the gene matches: 7. The V gene's germline CDR1 is KGHSH and CDR2 LQKENI. The CDR3, as DNA: TGTGCCAGCTCACCCCCTCGGACAGGGAGCTCCTACAATGAGCAGTTCTTC. Its protein product is CASSPPRTGSSYNEQFF.

In DNA, the CDR3 is TGTGCCAGTAGTCTCCACGGACTAGCGGGCACAGATACGCAGTATTTT. It is translated as CASSLHGLAGTDTQYF. This chain joins TRBV19 and TRBJ2-3, with 10 bases identical to TRBD2. In germline, CDR1 is LNHDA, CDR2 SQIVND (reference sequence). The CDR3 contains 16 residues. Trimming took 5 bases from V and 1 from J; bases not matched to a gene: 6.

V usage is TRBV7-2 and J usage is TRBJ1-2; maybe TRBD1 (5 bases). The CDR3 is made up of 13 amino acids. Trimming shortened V by 5 bases and J by 1 base, and 8 bases separated the two germline ends. Germline V gives CDR1 SGHTA, CDR2 FQGNSA. The CDR3 DNA follows: TGTGCCAGCAGCCCCCAGGGTAACTATGGCTACACCTTC. Protein product: CASSPQGNYGYTF.